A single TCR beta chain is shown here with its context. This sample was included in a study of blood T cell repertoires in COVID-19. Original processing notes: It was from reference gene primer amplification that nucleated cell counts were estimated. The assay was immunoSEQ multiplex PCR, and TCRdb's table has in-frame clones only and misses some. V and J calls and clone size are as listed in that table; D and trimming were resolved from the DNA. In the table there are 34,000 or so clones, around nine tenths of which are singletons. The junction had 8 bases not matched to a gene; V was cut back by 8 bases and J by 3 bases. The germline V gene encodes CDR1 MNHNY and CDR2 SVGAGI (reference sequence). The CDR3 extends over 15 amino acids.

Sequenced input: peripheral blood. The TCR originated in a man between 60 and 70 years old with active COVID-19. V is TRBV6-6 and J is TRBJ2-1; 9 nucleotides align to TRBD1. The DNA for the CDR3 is TGTGCCAGCCAAACGGGGGACAGGGACTACAATGAGCAGTTCTTC. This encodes CASQTGDRDYNEQFF.